This T cell receptor (beta chain) was recovered during a study of blood T cell repertoires in COVID-19. About the research overall: Recovered status in Cohort 3 required two negative PCRs, clearance, or symptom resolution. Some COVID-19 samples were acute and others convalescent; all came from the United States, Italy and Spain.

Participants, roughly 18 to 90 years old, spanned more than 20 US areas. Germline V CDR1 and CDR2: WNHNN, SYGVQD (reference sequence). The CDR3 consists of 15 residues. V was trimmed by 8 bases and J by 5 bases, leaving 21 bases between them. The assay was immunoSEQ multiplex PCR, and TCRdb's table has in-frame clones only and misses some. The sample has about 360,000 clones; approximately 87% are singletons. This TCR was recovered from a man in his forties or fifties in a cohort exposed to, infected with or recovered from COVID-19 (not recorded which). The source material was PBMCs or T cells enriched from blood (not recorded which). The rearrangement uses TRBV10-1 and TRBJ1-1; D uncertain. The CDR3 sequence is CASEDQWSKYTEAFF. DNA for the CDR3: TGCGCCAGCGAGGATCAGTGGAGTAAGTATACTGAAGCTTTCTTT.